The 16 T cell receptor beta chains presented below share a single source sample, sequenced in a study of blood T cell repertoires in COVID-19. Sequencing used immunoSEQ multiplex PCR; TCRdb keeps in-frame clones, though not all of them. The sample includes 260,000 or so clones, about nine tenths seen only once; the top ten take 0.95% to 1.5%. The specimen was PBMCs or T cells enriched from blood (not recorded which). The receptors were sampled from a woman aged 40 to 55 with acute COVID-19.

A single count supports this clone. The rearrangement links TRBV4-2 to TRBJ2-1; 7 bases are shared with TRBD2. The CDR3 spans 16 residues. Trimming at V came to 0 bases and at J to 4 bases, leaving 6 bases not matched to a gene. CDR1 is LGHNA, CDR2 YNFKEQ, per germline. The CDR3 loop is CASSQETGRIYNEQFF. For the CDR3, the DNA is TGTGCCAGCAGCCAAGAAACCGGGAGGATTTACAATGAGCAGTTCTTC.

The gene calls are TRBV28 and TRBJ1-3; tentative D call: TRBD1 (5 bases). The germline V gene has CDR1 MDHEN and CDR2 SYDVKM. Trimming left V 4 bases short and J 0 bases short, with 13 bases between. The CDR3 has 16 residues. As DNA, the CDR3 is TGTGCCAGCAGTTGGGGGGGTTCAAGCTCTGGAAACACCATATATTTT. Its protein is CASSWGGSSSGNTIYF. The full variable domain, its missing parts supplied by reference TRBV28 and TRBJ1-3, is DVKVTQSSRYLVKRTGEKVFLECVQDMDHENMFWYRQDPGLGLRLIYFSYDVKMKEKGDIPEGYSVSREKKERFSLILESASTNQTSMYLCASSWGGSSSGNTIYFGEGSWLTVV.

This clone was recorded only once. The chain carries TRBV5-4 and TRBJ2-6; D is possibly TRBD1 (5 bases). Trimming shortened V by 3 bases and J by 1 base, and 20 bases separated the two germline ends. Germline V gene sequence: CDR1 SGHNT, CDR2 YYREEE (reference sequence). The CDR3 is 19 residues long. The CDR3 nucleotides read TGTGCCAGCAGCTGGAAAACGGGTAGGGGTTTATCTGGGGCCAACGTCCTGACTTTC. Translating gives CASSWKTGRGLSGANVLTF.

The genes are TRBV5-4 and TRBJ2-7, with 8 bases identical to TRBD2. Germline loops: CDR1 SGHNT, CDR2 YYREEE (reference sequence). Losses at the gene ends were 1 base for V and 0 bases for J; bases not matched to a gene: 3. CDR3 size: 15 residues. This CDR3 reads CASSLSSGASYEQYF. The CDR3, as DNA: TGTGCCAGCAGCTTGAGTAGCGGGGCCTCCTACGAGCAGTACTTC.

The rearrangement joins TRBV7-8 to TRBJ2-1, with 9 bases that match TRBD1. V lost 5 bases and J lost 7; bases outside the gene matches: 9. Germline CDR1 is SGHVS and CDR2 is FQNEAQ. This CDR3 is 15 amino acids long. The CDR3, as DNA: TGTGCCAGCAGCCAACAACAGGGGGCATATAATGAGCAGTTCTTC. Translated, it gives CASSQQQGAYNEQFF. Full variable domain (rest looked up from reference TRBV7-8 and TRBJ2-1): GAGVSQSPRYKVAKRGQDVALRCDPISGHVSLFWYQQALGQGPEFLTYFQNEAQLDKSGLPSDRFFAERPEGSVSTLKIQRTQQEDSAVYLCASSQQQGAYNEQFFGPGTRLTVL.

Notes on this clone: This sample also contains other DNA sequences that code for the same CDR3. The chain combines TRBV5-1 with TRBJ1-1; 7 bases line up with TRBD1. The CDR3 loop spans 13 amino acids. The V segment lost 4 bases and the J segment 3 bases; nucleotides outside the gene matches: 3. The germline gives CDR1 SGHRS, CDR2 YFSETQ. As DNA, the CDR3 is TGCGCCAGCAGCCTTACAGGGGACACTGAAGCTTTCTTT. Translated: CASSLTGDTEAFF. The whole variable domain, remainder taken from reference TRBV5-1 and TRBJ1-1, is KAGVTQTPRYLIKTRGQQVTLSCSPISGHRSVSWYQQTPGQGLQFLFEYFSETQRNKGNFPGRFSGRQFSNSRSEMNVSTLELGDSALYLCASSLTGDTEAFFGQGTRLTVV.

CDR3 nucleotide sequence: TGTGCCAGCAGTTTCTGGACAGCGAACACTGAAGCTTTCTTT. Protein: CASSFWTANTEAFF. This chain uses TRBV28 with TRBJ1-1; D perhaps matches TRBD1 (6 bases). This CDR3 is built from 14 residues. The V gene's germline CDR1 is MDHEN and CDR2 SYDVKM. V lost 3 bases and J lost 1, with 9 bases in between.

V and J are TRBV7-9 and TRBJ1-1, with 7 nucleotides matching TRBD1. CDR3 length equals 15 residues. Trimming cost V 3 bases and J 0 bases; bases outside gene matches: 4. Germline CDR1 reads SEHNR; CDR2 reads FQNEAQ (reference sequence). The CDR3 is CASSLGDRVNTEAFF. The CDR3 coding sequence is TGTGCCAGCAGCTTGGGTGACAGGGTGAACACTGAAGCTTTCTTT.

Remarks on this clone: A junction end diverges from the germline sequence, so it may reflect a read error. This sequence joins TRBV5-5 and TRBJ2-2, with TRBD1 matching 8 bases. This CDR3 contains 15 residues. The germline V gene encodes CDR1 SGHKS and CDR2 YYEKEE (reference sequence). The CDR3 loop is CASSPRTGNIGELFF. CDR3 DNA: TGTGCCAGCAGCCCCCGGACAGGGAACATCGGGGAGCTGTTTTTT.

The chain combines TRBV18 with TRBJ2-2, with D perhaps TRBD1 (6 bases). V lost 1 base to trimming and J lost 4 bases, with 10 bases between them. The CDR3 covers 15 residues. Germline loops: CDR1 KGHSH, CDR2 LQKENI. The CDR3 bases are TGTGCCAGCTCACCACGACAGGAGCTCACCGGGGAGCTGTTTTTT. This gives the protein CASSPRQELTGELFF.

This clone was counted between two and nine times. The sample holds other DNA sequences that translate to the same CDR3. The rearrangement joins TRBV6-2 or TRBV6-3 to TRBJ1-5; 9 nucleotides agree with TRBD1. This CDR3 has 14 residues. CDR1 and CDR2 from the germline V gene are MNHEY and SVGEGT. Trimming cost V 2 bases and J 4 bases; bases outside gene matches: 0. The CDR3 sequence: CASSYGQGNQPQHF. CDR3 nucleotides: TGTGCCAGCAGTTACGGACAGGGGAATCAGCCCCAGCATTTT.

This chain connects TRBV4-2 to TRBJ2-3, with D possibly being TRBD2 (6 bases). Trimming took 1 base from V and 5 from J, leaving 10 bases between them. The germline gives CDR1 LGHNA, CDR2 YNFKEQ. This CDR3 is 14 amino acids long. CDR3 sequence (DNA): TGTGCCAGCAGCCAAGGGACTATGCAAGATACGCAGTATTTT. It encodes CASSQGTMQDTQYF.

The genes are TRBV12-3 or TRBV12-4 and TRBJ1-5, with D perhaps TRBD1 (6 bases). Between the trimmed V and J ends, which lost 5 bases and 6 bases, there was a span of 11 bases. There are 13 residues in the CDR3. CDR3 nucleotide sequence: TGTGCCAGCAGTCAACAGGGCGGTCAGCCCCAGCATTTT. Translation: CASSQQGGQPQHF.

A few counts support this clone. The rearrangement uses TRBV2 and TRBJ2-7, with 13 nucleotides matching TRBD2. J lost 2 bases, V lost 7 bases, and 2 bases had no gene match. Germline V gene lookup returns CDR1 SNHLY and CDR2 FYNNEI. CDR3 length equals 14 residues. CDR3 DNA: TGTGCCAGCAAAGGGACTAGCGGGACCTACGAGCAGTACTTC. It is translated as CASKGTSGTYEQYF. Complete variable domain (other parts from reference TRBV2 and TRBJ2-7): EPEVTQTPSHQVTQMGQEVILRCVPISNHLYFYWYRQILGQKVEFLVSFYNNEISEKSEIFDDQFSVERPDGSNFTLKIRSTKLEDSAMYFCASKGTSGTYEQYFGPGTRLTVT.

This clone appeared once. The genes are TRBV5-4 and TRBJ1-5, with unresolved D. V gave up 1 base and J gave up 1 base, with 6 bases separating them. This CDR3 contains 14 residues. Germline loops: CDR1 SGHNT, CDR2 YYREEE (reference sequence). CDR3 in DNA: TGTGCCAGCAGCTTGCCGGGAAGCAATCAGCCCCAGCATTTT. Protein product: CASSLPGSNQPQHF.

In DNA, the CDR3 is TGTGCCAGCAGCTTGGAGGGAGGAGAGACCCAGTACTTC. Translating gives CASSLEGGETQYF. This chain uses TRBV5-4 with TRBJ2-5; a weak D match, TRBD2 (6 bases). The CDR3 length is 13 residues. Trimming removed 0 bases from V and 4 bases from J, with 7 bases in between. Germline CDR1 is SGHNT and CDR2 is YYREEE (reference sequence). The complete variable domain, with remaining parts taken from reference TRBV5-4 and TRBJ2-5, reads ETGVTQSPTHLIKTRGQQVTLRCSSQSGHNTVSWYQQALGQGPQFIFQYYREEENGRGNFPPRFSGLQFPNYSSELNVNALELDDSALYLCASSLEGGETQYFGPGTRLLVL.